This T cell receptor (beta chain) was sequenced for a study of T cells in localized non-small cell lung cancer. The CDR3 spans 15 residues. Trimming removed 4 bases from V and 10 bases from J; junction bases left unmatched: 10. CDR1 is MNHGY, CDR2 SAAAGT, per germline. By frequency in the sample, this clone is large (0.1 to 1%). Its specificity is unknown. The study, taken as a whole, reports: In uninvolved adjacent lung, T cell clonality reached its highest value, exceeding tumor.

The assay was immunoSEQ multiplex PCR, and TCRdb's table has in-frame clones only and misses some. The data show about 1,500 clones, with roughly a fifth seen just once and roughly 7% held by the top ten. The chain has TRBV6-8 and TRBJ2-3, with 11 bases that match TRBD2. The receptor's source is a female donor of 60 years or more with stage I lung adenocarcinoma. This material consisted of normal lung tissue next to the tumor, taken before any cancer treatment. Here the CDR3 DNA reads TGTGCCAGCAGTTCCCGACTAGCGGGGAGGTGGGCGCAGTATTTT. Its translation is CASSSRLAGRWAQYF.